This note documents a single TCR beta chain sequence. The antigen remains unidentified. The data were obtained in a study of Graves' ophthalmopathy and Graves' hyperthyroidism. Overall study: Peripheral blood (taken before any treatment) was collected at initial diagnosis. Study results and limitations: Discriminating ophthalmopathy from stable hyperthyroidism, a 13-signature model attained a sensitivity of under 90% and a specificity of almost 83%. The model's ophthalmopathy progression predictions had roughly 65% sensitivity and less than 75% specificity.

The authors amplified TCR beta CDR3 regions from RNA transcripts. RT-PCR in the first round used HTBI primers; a second-round multiplex PCR followed. TCRdb processed the multiplex PCR reads anew with MiXCR; each CDR3 protein has one entry. The sample shows hundreds of thousands of distinct CDR3 sequences, under 50% of them seen only once. CDR3 length: 17 residues. Looked up from germline, CDR1 is SGDLS and CDR2 is YYNGEE. J was trimmed by 5 bases and V by 4 bases; bases with no gene match: 10. Other autoimmune diseases, uncontrolled infections, pregnancy or lactation led to the exclusion of patients. The V call is TRBV9, the J call TRBJ2-5, with 14 bases matching TRBD2. The source is an adult man with Graves' ophthalmopathy. Source material: peripheral blood. This CDR3 is CASSPTSGRAFGETQYF. DNA for the CDR3: TGTGCCAGCAGCCCGACTAGCGGGAGGGCGTTCGGTGAGACCCAGTACTTC.